Below, 8 T cell receptor beta chains from the same sample are listed, as sequenced in a study of blood T cell repertoires in COVID-19. Sequencing was performed with immunoSEQ multiplex PCR; in TCRdb, only in-frame clones are kept and a portion is missing. The table lists approximately 200,000 clones, roughly 80% of them singletons. The sample consisted of PBMCs or T cells enriched from blood (not recorded which). Receptor source: a woman aged 40 to 55 with acute COVID-19.

This sequence joins TRBV3-1 (or the pseudogene TRBV3-2) and TRBJ2-2; perhaps TRBD1 as D (5 bases). CDR3 length: 14 residues. V lost 4 bases to trimming and J lost 1 base, with 7 bases between them. Germline CDR1 reads LGHDT; CDR2 reads YNNKEL (reference sequence). CDR3 sequence: CASSRGQNTGELFF. The CDR3 DNA reads as TGTGCCAGCAGCCGAGGACAGAACACCGGGGAGCTGTTTTTT.

V usage is TRBV27 and J usage is TRBJ1-3; TRBD1 matches at 8 bases. J was trimmed by 7 bases and V by 6 bases; bases with no gene match: 2. CDR3 size: 12 residues. Germline CDR1 MNHEY, CDR2 SMNVEV (reference sequence). CDR3 protein: CASSGQGNTIYF. DNA of the CDR3: TGTGCCAGCAGCGGACAGGGCAACACCATATATTTT.

This sequence joins TRBV5-6 and TRBJ2-1; 12 bases map to TRBD2. The CDR3 extends over 17 amino acids. Germline values: CDR1 SGHDT, CDR2 YYEEEE. V trimming: 5 bases; J trimming: 0 bases; junction bases outside the gene matches: 6. The CDR3 nucleotides read TGTGCCAGCAGAGAAACTAGCGGGGGGAACTCCTACAATGAGCAGTTCTTC. Translated: CASRETSGGNSYNEQFF.

This sequence joins TRBV19 and TRBJ1-1; the match to TRBD1 covers 8 bases. Trimming cost V 9 bases and J 5 bases; bases outside gene matches: 5. The CDR3 runs 12 residues. Germline CDR1 is LNHDA and CDR2 is SQIVND (reference sequence). CDR3 bases: TGTGCCAGCCGGCAGGGGGCGACTGAAGCTTTCTTT. Its translation: CASRQGATEAFF.

Points on this clone: This specimen includes other DNA sequences encoding the same CDR3. This chain joins TRBV5-1 and TRBJ1-4; the D gene is possibly TRBD1 (6 bases). Trimming shortened V by 0 bases and J by 6 bases, and 9 bases separated the two germline ends. This CDR3 is 14 amino acids long. Germline CDR1 is SGHRS and CDR2 is YFSETQ. The CDR3 here is CASSLEAGDEKLFF. In nucleotides, the CDR3 is TGCGCCAGCAGCTTGGAGGCAGGGGATGAAAAACTGTTTTTT.

The chain couples TRBV7-8 to TRBJ2-7; D gene uncertain. Trimming took 5 bases from V and 2 from J, leaving 7 bases between them. The length of the CDR3 is 12 residues. The germline V gene encodes CDR1 SGHVS and CDR2 FQNEAQ. In DNA form, the CDR3 reads TGTGCCAGCAGCGGAGACACCTACGAGCAGTACTTC. Protein: CASSGDTYEQYF.

The V gene is TRBV10-1, the J gene TRBJ2-7, with D possibly matching TRBD1 (6 bases). The CDR3 consists of 14 residues. Germline-derived CDR1 and CDR2 are WNHNN and SYGVQD (reference sequence). The V gene lost 4 bases and the J gene lost 2 bases, with 12 bases spanning the gap. The CDR3 reads CASSAGQKAYEQYF. CDR3 DNA sequence: TGCGCCAGCAGTGCCGGACAGAAAGCCTACGAGCAGTACTTC.

J is TRBJ2-7 and V is TRBV28; 7 nucleotides agree with TRBD1. With V trimmed by 3 bases and J by 3 bases, 11 bases remained unmatched. This CDR3 comprises 16 residues. In germline, CDR1 is MDHEN, CDR2 SYDVKM. The CDR3 coding sequence is TGTGCCAGCAGTTTCCTCACAGGGGATCAAGTCTACGAGCAGTACTTC. Translating it yields CASSFLTGDQVYEQYF.